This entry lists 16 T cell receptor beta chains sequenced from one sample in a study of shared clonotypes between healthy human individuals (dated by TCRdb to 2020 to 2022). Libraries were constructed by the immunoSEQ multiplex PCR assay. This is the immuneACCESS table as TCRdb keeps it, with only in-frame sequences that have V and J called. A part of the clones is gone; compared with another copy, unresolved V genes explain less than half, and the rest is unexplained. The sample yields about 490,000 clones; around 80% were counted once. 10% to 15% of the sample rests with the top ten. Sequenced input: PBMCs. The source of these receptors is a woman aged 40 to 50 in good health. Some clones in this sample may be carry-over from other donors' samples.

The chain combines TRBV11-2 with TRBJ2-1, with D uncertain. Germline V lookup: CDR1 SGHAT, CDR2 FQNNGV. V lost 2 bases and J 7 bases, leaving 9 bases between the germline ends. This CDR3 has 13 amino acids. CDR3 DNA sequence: TGTGCCAGCAGCTTATCCTCCATGAATGAGCAGTTCTTC. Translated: CASSLSSMNEQFF. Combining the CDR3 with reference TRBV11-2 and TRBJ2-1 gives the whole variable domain EAGVAQSPRYKIIEKRQSVAFWCNPISGHATLYWYQQILGQGPKLLIQFQNNGVVDDSQLPKDRFSAERLKGVDSTLKIQPAKLEDSAVYLCASSLSSMNEQFFGPGTRLTVL.

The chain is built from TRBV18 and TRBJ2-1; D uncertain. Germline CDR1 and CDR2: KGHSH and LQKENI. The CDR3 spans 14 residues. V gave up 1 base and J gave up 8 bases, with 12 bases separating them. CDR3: CASSPQSATDEQFF. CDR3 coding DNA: TGTGCCAGCTCACCACAGTCAGCGACCGATGAGCAGTTCTTC.

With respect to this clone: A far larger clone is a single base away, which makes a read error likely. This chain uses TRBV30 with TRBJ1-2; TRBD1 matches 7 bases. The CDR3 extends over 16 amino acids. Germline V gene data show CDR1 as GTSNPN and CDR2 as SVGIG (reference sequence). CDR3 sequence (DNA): TGTGCCTGGAGTGTCAACCCACAGGGGACTCACTATGACTACACCTTC. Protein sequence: CAWSVNPQGTHYDYTF.

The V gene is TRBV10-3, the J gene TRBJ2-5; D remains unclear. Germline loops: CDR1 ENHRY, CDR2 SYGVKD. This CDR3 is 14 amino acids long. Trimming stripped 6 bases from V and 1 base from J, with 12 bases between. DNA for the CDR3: TGTGCCATCAGCTCCATGGGCTTCCAAGAGACCCAGTACTTC. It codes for CAISSMGFQETQYF.

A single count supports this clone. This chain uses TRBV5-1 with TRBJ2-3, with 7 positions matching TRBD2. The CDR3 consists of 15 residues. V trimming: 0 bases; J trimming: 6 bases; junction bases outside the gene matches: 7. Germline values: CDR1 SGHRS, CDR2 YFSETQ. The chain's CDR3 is CASSLGLATMDTQYF. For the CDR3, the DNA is TGCGCCAGCAGCTTGGGACTAGCCACCATGGATACGCAGTATTTT.

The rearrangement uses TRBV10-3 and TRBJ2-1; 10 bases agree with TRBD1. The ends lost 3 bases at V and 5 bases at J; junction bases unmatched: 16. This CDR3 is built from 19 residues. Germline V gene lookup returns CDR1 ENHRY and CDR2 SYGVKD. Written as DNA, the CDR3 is TGTGCCATCAGTGAATGGGACAGGGGACGCACTAGCGCTGACAATGAGCAGTTCTTC. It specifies CAISEWDRGRTSADNEQFF.

The CDR3 sequence is CASSSRTNYGYTF. In nucleotides, the CDR3 is TGTGCCAGCAGCTCGCGAACTAACTATGGCTACACCTTC. J is TRBJ1-2 and V is TRBV7-6; the D is unclear. This CDR3 has 13 amino acids. Germline V gives CDR1 SGHVS, CDR2 FNYEAQ. V shed 4 bases and J shed 0 bases, with 6 bases lying between them.

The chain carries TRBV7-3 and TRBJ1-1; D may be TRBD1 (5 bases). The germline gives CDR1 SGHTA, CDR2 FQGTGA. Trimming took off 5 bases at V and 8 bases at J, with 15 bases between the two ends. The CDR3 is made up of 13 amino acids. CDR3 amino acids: CASSTIQGQEAFF. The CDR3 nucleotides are TGTGCCAGCAGCACCATCCAGGGTCAGGAAGCTTTCTTT.

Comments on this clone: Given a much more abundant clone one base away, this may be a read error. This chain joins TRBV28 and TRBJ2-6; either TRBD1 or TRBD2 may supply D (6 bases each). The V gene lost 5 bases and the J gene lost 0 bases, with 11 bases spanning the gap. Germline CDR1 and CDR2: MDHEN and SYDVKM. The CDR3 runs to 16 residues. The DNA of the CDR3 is TGTGCCAGCAGTCCCTGGGGGGCCTCTGGGGCCAACGTCCTGACTTTC. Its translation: CASSPWGASGANVLTF.

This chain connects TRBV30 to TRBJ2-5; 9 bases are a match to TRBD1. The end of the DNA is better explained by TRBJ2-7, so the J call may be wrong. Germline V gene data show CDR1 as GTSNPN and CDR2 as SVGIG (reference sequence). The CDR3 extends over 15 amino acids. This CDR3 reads CAYRGRWRQPYEQYF. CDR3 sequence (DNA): TGTGCCTACAGGGGGCGTTGGCGACAGCCCTACGAGCAGTACTTC.

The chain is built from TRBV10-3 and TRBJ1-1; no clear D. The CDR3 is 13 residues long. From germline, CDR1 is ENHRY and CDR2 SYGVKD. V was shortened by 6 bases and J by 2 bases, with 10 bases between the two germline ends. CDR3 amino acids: CAIRGGSNTEAFF. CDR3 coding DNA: TGTGCCATCAGGGGAGGGAGTAACACTGAAGCTTTCTTT.

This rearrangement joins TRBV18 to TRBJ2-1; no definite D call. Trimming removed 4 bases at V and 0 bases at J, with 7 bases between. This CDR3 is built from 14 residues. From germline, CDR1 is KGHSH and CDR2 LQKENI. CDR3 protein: CASSLTRSYNEQFF. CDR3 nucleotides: TGTGCCAGCTCACTGACACGCTCCTACAATGAGCAGTTCTTC. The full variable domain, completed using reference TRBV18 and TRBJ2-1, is NAGVMQNPRHLVRRRGQEARLRCSPMKGHSHVYWYRQLPEEGLKFMVYLQKENIIDESGMPKERFSAEFPKEGPSILRIQQVVRGDSAAYFCASSLTRSYNEQFFGPGTRLTVL.

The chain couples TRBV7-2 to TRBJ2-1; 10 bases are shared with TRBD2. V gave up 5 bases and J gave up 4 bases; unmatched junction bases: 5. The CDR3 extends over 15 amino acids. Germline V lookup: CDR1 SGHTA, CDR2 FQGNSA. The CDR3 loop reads CASSTAGGGYNEQFF. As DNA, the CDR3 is TGTGCCAGCAGCACAGCGGGAGGGGGTTACAATGAGCAGTTCTTC.

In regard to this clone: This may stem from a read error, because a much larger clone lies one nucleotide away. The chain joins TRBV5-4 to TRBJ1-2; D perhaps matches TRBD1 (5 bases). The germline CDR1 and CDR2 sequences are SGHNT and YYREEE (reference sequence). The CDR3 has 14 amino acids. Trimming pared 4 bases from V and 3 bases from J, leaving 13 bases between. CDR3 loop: CASSRGPTDYGYTF. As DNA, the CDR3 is TGTGCCAGCAGCAGGGGACCGACCGACTATGGCTACACCTTC. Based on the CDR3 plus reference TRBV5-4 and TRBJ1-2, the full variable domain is ETGVTQSPTHLIKTRGQQVTLRCSSQSGHNTVSWYQQALGQGPQFIFQYYREEENGRGNFPPRFSGLQFPNYSSELNVNALELDDSALYLCASSRGPTDYGYTFGSGTRLTVV.

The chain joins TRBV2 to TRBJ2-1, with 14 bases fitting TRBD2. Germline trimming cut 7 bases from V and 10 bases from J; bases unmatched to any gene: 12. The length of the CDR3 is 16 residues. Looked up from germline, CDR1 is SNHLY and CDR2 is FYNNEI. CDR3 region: CASKPGLAGVYGEQFF. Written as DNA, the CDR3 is TGTGCCAGCAAACCGGGACTAGCGGGAGTTTATGGGGAGCAGTTCTTC.

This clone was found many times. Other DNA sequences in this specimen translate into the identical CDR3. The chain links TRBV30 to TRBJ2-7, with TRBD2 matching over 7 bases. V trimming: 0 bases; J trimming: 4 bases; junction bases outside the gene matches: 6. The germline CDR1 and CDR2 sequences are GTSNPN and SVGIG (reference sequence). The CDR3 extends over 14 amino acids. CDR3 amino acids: CAWSVPGGGYEQYF. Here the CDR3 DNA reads TGTGCCTGGAGTGTACCCGGGGGAGGGTACGAGCAGTACTTC.